The clone carrying this T cell receptor beta chain came up once. The target antigen is unknown. Produced via immunoSEQ multiplex PCR; TCRdb's table is partial and in-frame only. The table records nearly 20,000 clones, around nine tenths of them present only once. The data belong to a study of graft-versus-host responses after intestinal transplantation. Study-level findings and limits: Association was observed between peak circulating GvH clone levels and early post-transplant HvG declines.

Germline V gene sequence: CDR1 LGHNA, CDR2 YSLEER. CDR3 length equals 11 residues. V shed 0 bases and J shed 12 bases, with 7 bases lying between them. The sample here was PBMCs, taken just over 230 days after intestinal transplant. This sequence originates from a human patient who received an intestinal transplant, so some T cells may come from the graft donor. The chain employs TRBV4-3 and TRBJ2-3, with unresolved D. The CDR3 protein is CASSQDRRQYF. The CDR3 DNA reads TGCGCCAGCAGCCAAGATAGGCGCCAGTATTTT.